Following are 6 T cell receptor beta chains from one sample sequenced in a study of cytomegalovirus exposure and HLA in healthy donors (dated by TCRdb to 2016 to 2017). To prepare the library, the immunoSEQ multiplex PCR assay was applied. For the multiplex PCR, a mixture combining 60 forward primers for TCR Vbeta segments and 13 reverse primers for TCR Jbeta segments was used. TCRdb obtained this table from immuneACCESS and retained in-frame rearrangements with V and J assigned. These tables miss some clones; where compared with another copy, unresolved V genes account for less than half of the shortfall, and the remainder is unexplained. The record for this sample contains some 180,000 clones. The top ten hold under 6.5% of the sample. Sequencing used PBMCs. These receptors came from a young man in good health and CMV-seronegative.

Comment on this clone: A read error may account for a junction end that differs from germline. The sample has other DNA sequences that encode this CDR3 too. The chain links TRBV6-5 to TRBJ1-6; TRBD1 aligns across 7 bases. This CDR3 comprises 15 residues. The germline CDR1 and CDR2 sequences are MNHEY and SVGAGI. Here the CDR3 reads CASSYGTVNNSPLHF. As DNA, the CDR3 is TGTGCCAGCAGTTATGGGACAGTCAACAATTCGCCCCTCCACTTT.

The chain carries TRBV2 and TRBJ2-3, with 9 positions matching TRBD2. Germline loops: CDR1 SNHLY, CDR2 FYNNEI. The CDR3 spans 16 residues. V lost 3 bases, J lost 2 bases, and 6 bases stayed unmatched. This chain's CDR3 is CASSDESSGVTDTQYF. The CDR3 coding sequence is TGTGCCAGCAGTGATGAGTCTAGCGGGGTCACAGATACGCAGTATTTT.

The chain uses TRBV5-6 and TRBJ2-2; no clear D gene. The V gene lost 2 bases and the J gene lost 6 bases, with 14 bases spanning the gap. This CDR3 has 15 residues. Germline V gives CDR1 SGHDT, CDR2 YYEEEE. This CDR3 is CASSFSPTDAGELFF. The CDR3 region has the DNA TGTGCCAGCAGCTTCTCACCGACTGATGCCGGGGAGCTGTTTTTT.

The chain is built from TRBV6-1 and TRBJ2-7; D is perhaps TRBD2 (6 bases). Germline V gives CDR1 MNHNS, CDR2 SASEGT. This CDR3 is built from 15 residues. Trimming removed 3 bases at V and 5 bases at J, with 17 bases between. The CDR3 here is CASSDNRRAPNEQYF. CDR3 DNA sequence: TGTGCCAGCAGTGATAACAGGAGGGCTCCAAACGAGCAGTACTTC.

The chain recombines TRBV5-1 with TRBJ2-2; 13 positions match TRBD2. This CDR3 spans 16 amino acids. CDR1 is SGHRS, CDR2 YFSETQ, per germline. After removal of 4 bases from V and 7 bases from J, the junction contained 7 bases not matched to a gene. Written as DNA, the CDR3 is TGCGCCAGCAGCCACCCAGGACTAGCGGGAGTCGGGGAGCTGTTTTTT. This codes for CASSHPGLAGVGELFF. Drawing the rest from reference TRBV5-1 and TRBJ2-2, the complete variable domain is KAGVTQTPRYLIKTRGQQVTLSCSPISGHRSVSWYQQTPGQGLQFLFEYFSETQRNKGNFPGRFSGRQFSNSRSEMNVSTLELGDSALYLCASSHPGLAGVGELFFGEGSRLTVL.

The J gene is TRBJ1-1, the V gene TRBV7-2; tentative D call: TRBD1 (5 bases). Germline CDR1 is SGHTA and CDR2 is FQGNSA. Trimming pared 1 base from V and 0 bases from J, leaving 12 bases between. The CDR3 consists of 16 residues. Here the CDR3 DNA reads TGTGCCAGCAGCTTAGACGACAGCCCCTTGAACACTGAAGCTTTCTTT. Residues: CASSLDDSPLNTEAFF.